A selection of T cell receptor beta chains follows, all from one sample in a study of long-term antiretroviral therapy in people with HIV. Sequenced by immunoSEQ multiplex PCR; TCRdb stores in-frame clones only, minus some. The sample holds approximately 21,000 clones, around nine tenths seen once. Sequencing was performed on unsorted PBMCs, taken 4.4 years before starting antiretroviral therapy. The source is a woman between 25 and 40 years old with HIV. Each CDR3 is given with its conserved first and last residue. D genes are given only for firm matches. Clone size is not always given. Where it is, it says once, few, many or a class for expanded clones.

d_call,clone_size,v_call,j_call,cdr3_aa,cdr3_nt
TRBD2,once,TRBV30,TRBJ2-7,CATRPGTSGGSYEQYF,TGTGCCACCCGGCCCGGGACTAGCGGGGGGTCCTACGAGCAGTACTTC
TRBD2,-,TRBV9,TRBJ2-4,CASSVGSGGKNIQYF,TGTGCCAGCAGCGTGGGTAGCGGGGGAAAAAACATTCAGTACTTC
-,-,TRBV7-9,TRBJ2-1,CASSWDLGEQFF,TGTGCCAGCAGCTGGGACCTCGGTGAGCAGTTCTTC
TRBD1,-,TRBV4-3,TRBJ2-7,CASSQSRTGNYEQYF,TGCGCCAGCAGCCAATCGAGGACAGGGAACTACGAGCAGTACTTC
-,-,TRBV13,TRBJ1-6,CASSLDAHSPLHF,TGTGCCAGCAGCTTAGACGCCCATTCACCCCTCCACTTT
TRBD1,large,TRBV19,TRBJ1-1,CASTIGGWDTEAFF,TGTGCCAGTACTATAGGGGGCTGGGACACTGAAGCTTTCTTT
-,-,TRBV4-1,TRBJ1-1,CASSQEQIVRTEAFF,TGCGCCAGCAGCCAGGAACAAATCGTTCGCACTGAAGCTTTCTTT
-,-,TRBV5-4,TRBJ2-5,CASSLKGQSRSQYF,TGTGCCAGCAGCTTGAAGGGGCAGTCCCGGTCCCAGTACTTC
TRBD1,-,TRBV29-1,TRBJ2-5,CSVDGQGETQYF,TGCAGCGTTGATGGACAGGGAGAGACCCAGTACTTC
TRBD2,-,TRBV5-1,TRBJ2-3,CASSSLSSGGAWTDTQYF,TGCGCCAGCAGCTCGCTATCTAGCGGGGGGGCCTGGACAGATACGCAGTATTTT
TRBD2,-,TRBV6-4,TRBJ2-1,CASSARTGTSGGRYNEQFF,TGTGCCAGCAGTGCCAGAACCGGGACTAGCGGGGGGCGTTACAATGAGCAGTTCTTC
-,-,TRBV7-2,TRBJ1-2,CASSLATVASKFNYGYTF,TGTGCCAGCAGCTTAGCGACGGTGGCCTCAAAGTTTAACTATGGCTACACCTTC
-,-,TRBV6-1,TRBJ2-1,CASTPRTGHEQFF,TGTGCCAGCACCCCCCGGACGGGGCATGAGCAGTTCTTC
-,-,TRBV21-1,TRBJ1-6,CASSKVVGRINSPLHF,TGTGCCAGCAGCAAAGTTGTCGGCCGGATTAATTCACCCCTCCACTTT
TRBD1,-,TRBV2,TRBJ1-2,CASSRVGTGGNYGYTF,TGTGCCAGCAGCCGAGTCGGGACAGGGGGCAACTATGGCTACACCTTC
TRBD1,-,TRBV10-3,TRBJ2-2,CAIGTGNTGELFF,TGTGCCATTGGGACAGGGAACACCGGGGAGCTGTTTTTT
-,once,TRBV27,TRBJ2-7,CASSFGSSSYEQYF,TGTGCCAGCAGTTTCGGAAGTAGCTCCTACGAGCAGTACTTC
-,-,TRBV6-5,TRBJ2-7,CASSYGPRATYEQYF,TGTGCCAGCAGTTACGGGCCTCGTGCGACCTACGAGCAGTACTTC
-,-,TRBV19,TRBJ1-1,CASKKVRSNTEAFF,TGTGCCAGTAAGAAGGTCAGGTCGAACACTGAAGCTTTCTTT
-,-,TRBV9,TRBJ2-3,CASSTRYTQYF,TGTGCCAGCAGTACCCGATATACGCAGTATTTT
TRBD1,once,TRBV19,TRBJ1-2,CASTLIGTGDFRGGYTF,TGTGCCAGTACCCTAATAGGGACAGGGGATTTTAGAGGTGGCTACACCTTC
TRBD1,-,TRBV7-6,TRBJ2-7,CASSLEDPGTGSYEQYF,TGTGCCAGCAGCTTAGAGGATCCTGGGACAGGGTCCTACGAGCAGTACTTC
-,few,TRBV2,TRBJ1-2,CASSEGGYHGYTF,TGTGCCAGCAGTGAAGGGGGGTACCATGGCTACACCTTC
-,-,TRBV5-6,TRBJ1-2,CASSPEASPIYGYTF,TGTGCCAGCAGCCCGGAGGCATCTCCCATCTATGGCTACACCTTC
TRBD1,-,TRBV19,TRBJ1-2,CASSSPFGTDNSNYGYTF,TGTGCCAGTAGTTCGCCCTTCGGGACAGACAATTCTAACTATGGCTACACCTTC
-,once,TRBV6-5,TRBJ2-2,CASSYGRANTGELFF,TGTGCCAGCAGTTACGGCAGAGCGAACACCGGGGAGCTGTTTTTT
-,-,TRBV27,TRBJ1-5,CASRDTGRNQPQHF,TGTGCCAGCAGGGATACAGGGCGCAATCAGCCCCAGCATTTT
-,-,TRBV5-1,TRBJ2-3,CASSLQGTSTDTQYF,TGCGCCAGCAGCTTACAGGGGACTAGCACAGATACGCAGTATTTT
TRBD1,-,TRBV11-2,TRBJ2-7,CASSLTGVGEQYF,TGTGCCAGCAGCTTAACAGGGGTGGGAGAGCAGTACTTC
TRBD1,-,TRBV7-9,TRBJ2-7,CASSSGQGRNGAYEQYF,TGTGCCAGCAGCTCCGGACAGGGGCGGAATGGAGCCTACGAGCAGTACTTC
TRBD1,-,TRBV27,TRBJ1-6,CASSFPGTGDNSPLHF,TGTGCCAGCAGTTTCCCCGGGACAGGGGATAATTCACCCCTCCACTTT
TRBD2,-,TRBV7-9,TRBJ2-1,CASSLIAGLTTHNEQFF,TGTGCCAGCAGCTTAATAGCGGGGTTGACTACCCACAATGAGCAGTTCTTC
-,-,TRBV4-3,TRBJ1-2,CASSQVTSKVNYGYTF,TGCGCCAGCAGCCAAGTGACTAGTAAGGTTAACTATGGCTACACCTTC
-,-,TRBV7-2,TRBJ1-1,CASSPGFSTEAFF,TGTGCCAGCAGCCCCGGTTTCTCGACTGAAGCTTTCTTT
TRBD2,-,TRBV2,TRBJ2-7,CASSVWGTSGGGEQYF,TGTGCCAGCAGTGTATGGGGGACTAGCGGGGGAGGCGAGCAGTACTTC
-,-,TRBV6-1,TRBJ2-1,CASSESPGPTYNEQFF,TGTGCCAGCAGCGAAAGCCCGGGACCCACCTACAATGAGCAGTTCTTC
TRBD2,-,TRBV7-6,TRBJ2-3,CASSPLAGGPDTQYF,TGTGCCAGCAGCCCACTAGCGGGGGGGCCGGATACGCAGTATTTT
-,-,TRBV6-6,TRBJ2-4,CASSSGTKNIQYF,TGTGCCAGCAGTTCTGGTACCAAAAACATTCAGTACTTC
-,once,TRBV30,TRBJ2-3,CAWSRGPRDTQYF,TGTGCCTGGTCGCGGGGGCCCCGGGATACGCAGTATTTT
-,-,TRBV7-9,TRBJ1-3,CASSLATPSSYGSGNTIYF,TGTGCCAGCAGCTTAGCGACGCCCTCTTCGTACGGATCTGGAAACACCATATATTTT